Listed here are 27 T cell receptor beta chains from one sample, sequenced in a study of patients and donors after allogeneic stem cell transplantation. TCRdb reprocessed the RT-PCR reads via MiXCR and lists one record per CDR3 protein. The table includes 25,000 to 30,000 distinct CDR3 sequences, around 7.9% detected once. Material: blood, either unsorted or a sorted T cell fraction (not recorded which). These receptors were collected from a human donor who was either an allogeneic HSCT recipient or a stem cell or donor lymphocyte infusion donor (not recorded which). It is not recorded whose cells these are; they may come from a transplant donor.

The rearrangement uses TRBV12-3 or TRBV12-4 and TRBJ2-1, with D maybe TRBD1 (6 bases). Deletions cut 6 bases from V and 3 bases from J, with 9 bases between. The CDR3 loop spans 13 amino acids. The CDR3 here is CASSRDIYNEQFF. DNA for the CDR3: TGTGCCAGCAGCAGGGACATCTACAATGAGCAGTTCTTC.

The chain is built from TRBV10-3 and TRBJ2-2; D gene uncertain. Germline V CDR1 and CDR2: ENHRY, SYGVKD. V lost 6 bases and J lost 7, with 9 bases in between. There are 12 residues in the CDR3. CDR3 region: CAIREKVGELFF. The CDR3 DNA sequence: TGTGCCATCAGGGAGAAGGTCGGGGAGCTGTTTTTT.

The table lists this clonotype with many counts. The chain uses TRBV5-1 and TRBJ1-1; 7 bases map to TRBD1. CDR1 SGHRS and CDR2 YFSETQ come from the germline V gene. The trim removed 5 bases at V and 4 bases at J, leaving 8 bases unmatched. This CDR3 contains 14 residues. CDR3 amino acids: CASSLDRATTEAFF. In nucleotides, the CDR3 is TGCGCCAGCAGTCTTGACAGGGCGACCACTGAAGCTTTCTTT.

This clonotype was seen at least ten times. The chain couples TRBV10-3 to TRBJ2-2; TRBD2 aligns across 12 bases. This CDR3 comprises 16 residues. CDR1 ENHRY and CDR2 SYGVKD come from the germline V gene. The J segment lost 5 bases and the V segment lost 6 bases, leaving 7 bases of the junction unmatched. The CDR3 region is CAISPTSGRGTGELFF. CDR3 in DNA: TGTGCCATCAGCCCGACTAGCGGGAGAGGTACCGGGGAGCTGTTTTTT.

The V call is TRBV5-1, the J call TRBJ1-3; tentative D call: TRBD1 (5 bases). The CDR3 length is 15 residues. Germline V gene sequence: CDR1 SGHRS, CDR2 YFSETQ. V lost 3 bases and J lost 0, with 10 bases in between. Here the CDR3 reads CASSWGGLSGNTIYF. In DNA form, the CDR3 reads TGCGCCAGCAGCTGGGGGGGTCTCTCTGGAAACACCATATATTTT.

This clonotype was counted only a few times. The chain links TRBV10-3 to TRBJ1-5; possible D gene TRBD1, 6 bases. V was pared by 10 bases and J by 3 bases, with 22 bases between. The CDR3 is 16 residues long. Germline-derived CDR1 and CDR2 are ENHRY and SYGVKD. CDR3 nucleotide sequence: TGTGCCAAAACAAGCCCGACAGGAACAGACAATCAGCCCCAGCATTTT. Translated: CAKTSPTGTDNQPQHF.

This clonotype was seen repeatedly, ten times or more. The chain recombines TRBV5-6 with TRBJ2-1; no clear D gene. This CDR3 has 11 amino acids. Per germline, CDR1 SGHDT and CDR2 YYEEEE. The V end was cut by 2 bases, the J end by 5 bases, with 2 bases between. The CDR3: CASSFDNEQFF. CDR3 coding DNA: TGTGCCAGCAGCTTTGACAATGAGCAGTTCTTC. Together with reference TRBV5-6 and TRBJ2-1, the CDR3 gives the full variable domain: DAGVTQSPTHLIKTRGQQVTLRCSPKSGHDTVSWYQQALGQGPQFIFQYYEEEERQRGNFPDRFSGHQFPNYSSELNVNALLLGDSALYLCASSFDNEQFFGPGTRLTVL.

This clonotype was observed many times. The V gene is TRBV20-1, the J gene TRBJ1-5, with 7 bases lining up with TRBD1. CDR3 length: 15 residues. CDR1 DFQATT and CDR2 SNEGSKA come from the germline V gene (reference sequence). With 1 base clipped from V and 5 bases from J, the junction kept 8 bases outside the gene matches. Here the CDR3 DNA reads TGCAGTGCTAGAGCCCGACAGGGACGATATCAGCCCCAGCATTTT. Its translation: CSARARQGRYQPQHF.

The chain has TRBV3-1 and TRBJ1-5; D not resolved. Germline CDR1 LGHDT, CDR2 YNNKEL (reference sequence). The CDR3 consists of 12 residues. Trimming removed 1 base at V and 7 bases at J, with 5 bases between. CDR3 sequence: CASSQVGQPQHF. The CDR3, as DNA: TGTGCCAGCAGCCAAGTTGGGCAGCCCCAGCATTTT.

This clonotype was observed many times. The chain combines TRBV20-1 with TRBJ1-1; tentatively, D is TRBD1 (6 bases). This CDR3 spans 14 amino acids. V shed 8 bases and J shed 1 base, with 17 bases lying between them. Germline CDR1 is DFQATT and CDR2 is SNEGSKA (reference sequence). In DNA form, the CDR3 reads TGCAGTCCCAATAGGTCAGGGGAGAACACTGAAGCTTTCTTT. As protein: CSPNRSGENTEAFF.

The sample holds many counts of this clonotype. The chain couples TRBV14 to TRBJ2-1; D is unclear. V shed 1 base and J shed 3 bases, with 16 bases lying between them. Germline V lookup: CDR1 SGHDN, CDR2 FVKESK. The CDR3 totals 17 residues. CDR3 sequence: CASSQVSQAPGYNEQFF. Here the CDR3 DNA reads TGTGCCAGCAGCCAAGTGTCCCAGGCTCCCGGCTACAATGAGCAGTTCTTC. The complete variable domain, with remaining parts taken from reference TRBV14 and TRBJ2-1, reads EAGVTQFPSHSVIEKGQTVTLRCDPISGHDNLYWYRRVMGKEIKFLLHFVKESKQDESGMPNNRFLAERTGGTYSTLKVQPAELEDSGVYFCASSQVSQAPGYNEQFFGPGTRLTVL.

In its sample, this clonotype was seen many times. V usage is TRBV14 and J usage is TRBJ2-7; the match to TRBD1 covers 7 bases. V trimming: 5 bases; J trimming: 2 bases; junction bases outside the gene matches: 9. The CDR3 totals 15 residues. Germline CDR1 is SGHDN and CDR2 is FVKESK. This chain's CDR3 is CASSNRDSYPYEQYF. The DNA of the CDR3 is TGTGCCAGCAGCAATAGGGACAGCTATCCCTACGAGCAGTACTTC.

The table lists this clonotype with a count of one. A single base separates this from a much larger clone, so it may be a read error. The chain uses TRBV7-2 and TRBJ2-3, with D possibly being TRBD1 (8 bases). The CDR3 has 16 amino acids. Germline CDR1 and CDR2: SGHTA and FQGNSA. Here the CDR3 reads CASSPSIAGGTGTQYF. DNA for the CDR3: TGTGCCAGCAGCCCTAGTATAGCGGGTGGGACAGGTACGCAGTATTTT.

The chain is built from TRBV11-2 and TRBJ2-4; the D gene is possibly TRBD1 (6 bases). The V gene's germline CDR1 is SGHAT and CDR2 FQNNGV. CDR3 length: 13 amino acids. Trimming removed 1 base at V and 6 bases at J, with 7 bases between. CDR3 region: CASSLVRGNIQYF. The CDR3 DNA follows: TGTGCCAGCAGCTTAGTCAGGGGAAACATTCAGTACTTC.

V usage is TRBV5-5 and J usage is TRBJ1-2, with a tentative D call TRBD1 (6 bases). The CDR3 spans 16 residues. V was clipped by 6 bases and J by 3 bases, with 21 bases between them. In germline, CDR1 is SGHKS, CDR2 YYEKEE (reference sequence). CDR3 region: CASTPEKGGRHYGYTF. The CDR3 region has the DNA TGTGCCAGCACTCCCGAGAAGGGGGGGCGTCACTATGGCTACACCTTC.

This clonotype was counted between two and nine times. This sequence joins TRBV6-1 and TRBJ2-2; the match to TRBD1 covers 7 bases. Germline values: CDR1 MNHNS, CDR2 SASEGT. The CDR3 spans 15 residues. V lost 6 bases and J lost 1; bases outside the gene matches: 5. CDR3 sequence: CASSRGQMNTGELFF. CDR3 sequence (DNA): TGTGCCAGCAGCCGGGGACAGATGAACACCGGGGAGCTGTTTTTT.

The V gene is TRBV28, the J gene TRBJ2-7; weak D call: TRBD1 (6 bases). The CDR3 contains 13 residues. Deletions cut 2 bases from V and 5 bases from J, with 10 bases between. Per germline, CDR1 MDHEN and CDR2 SYDVKM. This CDR3 reads CASSLGHRDEQYF. The CDR3, as DNA: TGTGCCAGCAGTTTAGGTCACAGGGACGAGCAGTACTTC.

This clonotype was counted only a few times. The V and J genes are TRBV16 and TRBJ2-7; no clear D gene. The CDR3 runs 15 residues. Germline V gene data show CDR1 as KGHSY and CDR2 as FQNENV. V shed 4 bases and J shed 0 bases, with 13 bases lying between them. CDR3 bases: TGTGCCAGCAGCCCAACCCGTCCGAGCTCCTACGAGCAGTACTTC. It is translated as CASSPTRPSSYEQYF.

In its sample, this clonotype was seen many times. The V call is TRBV27, the J call TRBJ1-4; TRBD1 is a possible D gene (5 bases). The CDR3 is 16 residues long. V was clipped by 4 bases and J by 7 bases, with 19 bases between them. CDR1 and CDR2 (germline): MNHEY, SMNVEV (reference sequence). The CDR3 sequence: CASSSTVAGGGEKLFF. As DNA, the CDR3 is TGTGCCAGCAGTTCTACCGTCGCGGGGGGAGGTGAAAAACTGTTTTTT.

This clonotype was counted only a few times. The gene calls are TRBV10-3 and TRBJ1-1; D uncertain. V was clipped by 10 bases and J by 1 base, with 16 bases between them. Looked up from germline, CDR1 is ENHRY and CDR2 is SYGVKD. The CDR3 length is 14 residues. CDR3 region: CASFTLSRNTEAFF. The CDR3 DNA reads as TGTGCCAGCTTTACCCTAAGCCGGAACACTGAAGCTTTCTTT.

The rearrangement links TRBV9 to TRBJ2-2; 7 bases map to TRBD1. Germline loops: CDR1 SGDLS, CDR2 YYNGEE. The J segment lost 8 bases and the V segment lost 2 bases, leaving 12 bases of the junction unmatched. The CDR3 runs 16 residues. CDR3 in amino acids: CASSVGQVYTIGELFF. The CDR3 DNA is TGTGCCAGCAGCGTCGGACAGGTCTATACTATAGGGGAGCTGTTTTTT. The variable domain in full, completed from reference TRBV9 and TRBJ2-2, reads DSGVTQTPKHLITATGQRVTLRCSPRSGDLSVYWYQQSLDQGLQFLIQYYNGEERAKGNILERFSAQQFPDLHSELNLSSLELGDSALYFCASSVGQVYTIGELFFGEGSRLTVL.

This chain's CDR3 is CASSGSYTGELFF. The CDR3 DNA sequence: TGCGCCAGCAGCGGGAGTTACACCGGGGAGCTGTTTTTT. This chain uses TRBV10-1 with TRBJ2-2; D possibly corresponds to TRBD2 (6 bases). CDR1 is WNHNN and CDR2 is SYGVQD in the germline V gene (reference sequence). The ends were cut back, 6 bases at V and 3 bases at J, with 8 bases in the middle. The CDR3 runs to 13 residues.

This clonotype was picked up many times. The rearrangement uses TRBV4-2 and TRBJ1-3; TRBD1 is a possible D gene (5 bases). The CDR3 runs 18 residues. Germline lookup yields CDR1 LGHNA and CDR2 YNFKEQ. Trimming left V 0 bases short and J 0 bases short, with 15 bases between. CDR3 nucleotide sequence: TGTGCCAGCAGCCAAGAACAGGTCCGTCTAACCTCTGGAAACACCATATATTTT. Protein sequence: CASSQEQVRLTSGNTIYF.

The table lists this clonotype with many counts. The rearrangement joins TRBV7-9 to TRBJ1-1; the D is unclear. This CDR3 has 14 amino acids. Germline CDR1 is SEHNR and CDR2 is FQNEAQ (reference sequence). V was clipped by 8 bases and J by 0 bases, with 13 bases between them. CDR3 DNA: TGTGCCAGCTCGCCGGATCTGATGAACACTGAAGCTTTCTTT. Amino acids: CASSPDLMNTEAFF.

This sequence joins TRBV5-1 and TRBJ2-1, with TRBD2 identical over 12 bases. J lost 3 bases, V lost 2 bases, and 6 bases had no gene match. Germline V gives CDR1 SGHRS, CDR2 YFSETQ. The CDR3 sequence is 17 residues long. For the CDR3, the DNA is TGCGCCAGCAGCTTTATGGAACTAGCGGGGGGCTACAATGAGCAGTTCTTC. Translating it yields CASSFMELAGGYNEQFF.

In this sample, this clonotype turned up many times. The genes are TRBV9 and TRBJ2-3; D is uncertain. Trimming shortened V by 6 bases and J by 3 bases, and 17 bases separated the two germline ends. Germline CDR1 reads SGDLS; CDR2 reads YYNGEE. CDR3 length: 15 residues. The CDR3: CASNPSGWRTDTQYF. Here the CDR3 DNA reads TGTGCCAGCAACCCCTCAGGTTGGCGTACAGATACGCAGTATTTT.

In its sample, this clonotype was seen a few times. The V call is TRBV10-1, the J call TRBJ2-7; a weak D match, TRBD1 (6 bases). This CDR3 comprises 15 residues. V dropped 3 bases and J dropped 1 base, with 13 bases sitting between them. Germline CDR1 WNHNN, CDR2 SYGVQD (reference sequence). The CDR3 region has the DNA TGCGCCAGCAGTGATGAACAGGGTCTTTCCTACGAGCAGTACTTC. This translates into CASSDEQGLSYEQYF.